These 32 T cell receptor beta chains share one sample of origin, sequenced in a study of blood T cell repertoires in COVID-19. Libraries were prepared by immunoSEQ multiplex PCR; TCRdb keeps only in-frame clonotypes and omits some of them. This table holds 150,000 to 200,000 clones, about 77% found once. Sequenced: PBMCs or T cells enriched from blood (not recorded which). These receptors originate from a woman aged 45-60 years with acute COVID-19.

V gene TRBV7-2 combines with J gene TRBJ1-1; 7 nucleotides match TRBD1. V dropped 5 bases and J dropped 9; count of bases not matched to a gene: 15. The CDR3 consists of 15 residues. CDR1 is SGHTA and CDR2 is FQGNSA in the germline V gene. This CDR3 reads CASSPGRRDSVKAFF. The CDR3 bases are TGTGCCAGCAGCCCAGGTCGGAGGGACAGCGTTAAAGCTTTCTTT.

The V gene is TRBV18, the J gene TRBJ1-1; no clear D. The CDR3 totals 11 residues. CDR1 and CDR2 (germline): KGHSH, LQKENI. Trimming took off 3 bases at V and 8 bases at J, with 7 bases between the two ends. CDR3 in DNA: TGTGCCAGCTCACCGAGATTAGAAGCTTTCTTT. Encoded protein: CASSPRLEAFF.

The CDR3, as DNA: TGTGCCAGTAGTATAGGGCAGGGGGGAATGAACACTGAAGCTTTCTTT. This gives the protein CASSIGQGGMNTEAFF. The chain uses TRBV19 and TRBJ1-1, with 7 positions matching TRBD1. Germline V gene data show CDR1 as LNHDA and CDR2 as SQIVND (reference sequence). Trimming took 1 base from V and 0 from J; bases not matched to a gene: 5. The CDR3 has 16 residues.

The CDR3 DNA reads TGTGCCAGCAGCTTGGGGACAGGGGGAAATGGCTACACCTTC. This translates into CASSLGTGGNGYTF. The chain joins TRBV5-5 to TRBJ1-2, with 10 bases lining up with TRBD1. Looked up from germline, CDR1 is SGHKS and CDR2 is YYEKEE (reference sequence). Losses at the gene ends were 0 bases for V and 6 bases for J; bases not matched to a gene: 2. The CDR3 has 14 residues.

The genes are TRBV14 and TRBJ2-2, with 9 bases aligning to TRBD1. There are 18 residues in the CDR3. V shed 0 bases, J shed 5 bases, and the junction held 10 bases outside the gene matches. From germline, CDR1 is SGHDN and CDR2 FVKESK. CDR3 nucleotides: TGTGCCAGCAGCCAAGATCTAGTTACAGGGGGCTGGACCGGGGAGCTGTTTTTT. Its translation is CASSQDLVTGGWTGELFF. Full variable domain (remainder filled in from reference TRBV14 and TRBJ2-2): EAGVTQFPSHSVIEKGQTVTLRCDPISGHDNLYWYRRVMGKEIKFLLHFVKESKQDESGMPNNRFLAERTGGTYSTLKVQPAELEDSGVYFCASSQDLVTGGWTGELFFGEGSRLTVL.

This clone was picked up a small number of times. CDR3 nucleotide sequence: TGCAGCGTTGAGTGGACAACCGGAACAGAGACCCAGTACTTC. Translating it yields CSVEWTTGTETQYF. The chain is built from TRBV29-1 and TRBJ2-5, with D tentatively TRBD1 (5 bases). V lost 3 bases to trimming and J lost 4 bases, with 15 bases between them. The CDR3 is made up of 14 amino acids. Germline CDR1 reads SQVTM; CDR2 reads ANQGSEA.

The J gene is TRBJ2-1, the V gene TRBV29-1; the D gene is possibly TRBD1 (6 bases). Germline V gene sequence: CDR1 SQVTM, CDR2 ANQGSEA. The CDR3 consists of 13 residues. V lost 5 bases, J lost 0 bases, and 8 bases lay in between. The CDR3 is CSVRGSSYNEQFF. The CDR3 nucleotides are TGCAGCGTTAGGGGGAGCTCCTACAATGAGCAGTTCTTC.

This rearrangement joins TRBV19 to TRBJ2-1; TRBD2 matches 9 bases. This CDR3 spans 15 amino acids. Trimming cost V 8 bases and J 1 base; bases outside gene matches: 6. Per germline, CDR1 LNHDA and CDR2 SQIVND (reference sequence). DNA of the CDR3: TGTGCCAGTGTGAGCGGGGGGTCTTCCTACAATGAGCAGTTCTTC. Amino acids: CASVSGGSSYNEQFF.

This clone was seen a few times. The chain is built from TRBV27 and TRBJ1-5; D gene ambiguous. This CDR3 region has 16 residues. CDR1 and CDR2 from the germline V gene are MNHEY and SMNVEV (reference sequence). Trimming pared 8 bases from V and 0 bases from J, leaving 17 bases between. As DNA, the CDR3 is TGTGCCAGCCCGAGGCGTAGCCTTCATAGCAATCAGCCCCAGCATTTT. It is translated as CASPRRSLHSNQPQHF.

V is TRBV10-3 and J is TRBJ1-5; TRBD1 agrees at 7 bases. The V gene end was trimmed by 10 bases and the J gene end by 1 base; junction bases not matched to a gene: 7. Looked up from germline, CDR1 is ENHRY and CDR2 is SYGVKD. The CDR3 spans 14 residues. CDR3 amino acids: CATTDRVSNQPQHF. CDR3 in DNA: TGTGCCACTACCGACAGGGTGAGCAATCAGCCCCAGCATTTT.

This clone has only one observation. The CDR3 sequence: CASSPPQGPQYF. For the CDR3, the DNA is TGCGCCAGCAGCCCACCACAGGGGCCGCAGTATTTT. This chain joins TRBV4-1 and TRBJ2-3; 7 bases are shared with TRBD1. This CDR3 is built from 12 residues. With V trimmed by 4 bases and J by 10 bases, 5 bases remained unmatched. Germline loops: CDR1 MGHRA, CDR2 YSYEKL.

The chain carries TRBV7-8 and TRBJ1-3; D unresolved. CDR3 size: 14 residues. The germline gives CDR1 SGHVS, CDR2 FQNEAQ. Trimming stripped 6 bases from V and 4 bases from J, with 13 bases between. This CDR3 reads CASRAPERGNTIYF. The CDR3 region has the DNA TGTGCCAGCAGGGCGCCAGAGCGAGGAAACACCATATATTTT.

The chain employs TRBV4-3 and TRBJ2-2, with TRBD2 matching 13 bases. Trimming removed 4 bases from V and 1 base from J; junction bases left unmatched: 9. CDR3 length: 19 amino acids. CDR1 is LGHNA and CDR2 is YSLEER in the germline V gene. The CDR3 region is CASSRRLAGGPENTGELFF. The CDR3 DNA is TGCGCCAGCAGCCGGCGACTAGCGGGGGGCCCCGAGAACACCGGGGAGCTGTTTTTT.

This clone was observed a handful of times. Distinct nucleotide sequences in the sample also encode this CDR3. The chain carries TRBV7-2 and TRBJ1-5; a possible D gene is TRBD1 (6 bases). There are 16 residues in the CDR3. The V end was cut by 5 bases, the J end by 0 bases, with 14 bases between. CDR1 and CDR2 (germline): SGHTA, FQGNSA. CDR3 region: CASSLGGRNSNQPQHF. CDR3 coding DNA: TGTGCCAGCAGCCTAGGGGGGCGGAATAGCAATCAGCCCCAGCATTTT.

This clone was seen only a few times. The chain joins TRBV27 to TRBJ1-3; TRBD1 matches at 8 bases. J gave up 0 bases and V 5 bases, and 6 bases lay outside the gene matches. The CDR3 consists of 16 residues. The germline V gene encodes CDR1 MNHEY and CDR2 SMNVEV (reference sequence). CDR3 residues: CASSSRGLGSGNTIYF. Here the CDR3 DNA reads TGTGCCAGCAGTAGCAGGGGGCTAGGCTCTGGAAACACCATATATTTT.

The rearrangement uses TRBV6-5 and TRBJ1-5; 9 bases match TRBD1. Germline CDR1 is MNHEY and CDR2 is SVGAGI. This CDR3 contains 15 residues. The V segment lost 6 bases and the J segment 9 bases; nucleotides outside the gene matches: 12. CDR3: CASRDPGQGSRPQHF. CDR3 nucleotide sequence: TGTGCCAGCAGAGATCCGGGACAGGGATCCCGGCCCCAGCATTTT.

The V and J genes are TRBV7-2 and TRBJ1-2; D uncertain. The CDR3 runs 14 residues. Deletions cut 3 bases from V and 8 bases from J, with 16 bases between. Germline V lookup: CDR1 SGHTA, CDR2 FQGNSA. The CDR3, as DNA: TGTGCCAGCAGCTTTAAGGAACGGGGTGGAGGCTACACCTTC. Encoded protein: CASSFKERGGGYTF. Full variable domain (missing parts from reference TRBV7-2 and TRBJ1-2): GAGVSQSPSNKVTEKGKDVELRCDPISGHTALYWYRQSLGQGLEFLIYFQGNSAPDKSGLPSDRFSAERTGGSVSTLTIQRTQQEDSAVYLCASSFKERGGGYTFGSGTRLTVV.

Concerning this clone itself: The sample carries other DNA sequences with the same CDR3. The J gene is TRBJ1-1, the V gene TRBV10-3; TRBD1 agrees at 7 bases. The CDR3 sequence is 13 residues long. CDR1 is ENHRY and CDR2 is SYGVKD in the germline V gene. With 6 bases clipped from V and 1 base from J, the junction kept 2 bases outside the gene matches. CDR3 sequence reads: CAISRQGNTEAFF. The DNA of the CDR3 is TGTGCCATCAGCCGACAGGGGAACACTGAAGCTTTCTTT.

V gene TRBV4-3 combines with J gene TRBJ1-1, with TRBD1 matching over 7 bases. Germline-derived CDR1 and CDR2 are LGHNA and YSLEER. CDR3 length: 15 amino acids. V lost 2 bases and J lost 3; bases outside the gene matches: 6. The CDR3 region has the DNA TGCGCCAGCAGCCAAACCCGGACAGGAGACACTGAAGCTTTCTTT. Its translation is CASSQTRTGDTEAFF.

This sequence joins TRBV18 and TRBJ2-1; tentatively, D is TRBD2 (5 bases). CDR3 length equals 11 residues. With 3 bases removed from V and 8 bases from J, the gap between germline ends came to 5 bases. Germline V lookup: CDR1 KGHSH, CDR2 LQKENI. CDR3 residues: CASSPRDEQFF. The CDR3 bases are TGTGCCAGCTCACCGAGGGATGAGCAGTTCTTC.

J is TRBJ2-1 and V is TRBV28; the match to TRBD2 covers 10 bases. V lost 5 bases to trimming and J lost 7 bases; unmatched junction nucleotides: 11. Per germline, CDR1 MDHEN and CDR2 SYDVKM. The CDR3 is made up of 16 amino acids. CDR3 in amino acids: CASSPPERGGRNEQFF. In nucleotides, the CDR3 is TGTGCCAGCAGTCCCCCGGAGCGGGGGGGCCGGAATGAGCAGTTCTTC.

The chain carries TRBV24-1 and TRBJ2-5, with a weak D call TRBD2 (6 bases). The length of the CDR3 is 13 residues. Germline V gene lookup returns CDR1 KGHDR and CDR2 SFDVKD. V was cut by 6 bases and J by 5 bases, with 12 bases left in between. CDR3 nucleotides: TGTGCCACCAGTTGGAGGGGCAGTGAGACCCAGTACTTC. It codes for CATSWRGSETQYF.

This clone was seen more than once but under ten times. The V and J genes are TRBV30 and TRBJ1-2; D is possibly TRBD1 (6 bases). The CDR3 covers 16 residues. Per germline, CDR1 GTSNPN and CDR2 SVGIG (reference sequence). Trimming stripped 5 bases from V and 1 base from J, with 20 bases between. CDR3 in DNA: TGTGCCTGGGGCTCCCAGGGGATCGCCAGTAACTATGGCTACACCTTC. Protein sequence: CAWGSQGIASNYGYTF.

The chain joins TRBV28 to TRBJ1-4; D unresolved. CDR3 size: 13 residues. Per the germline V gene, CDR1 is MDHEN and CDR2 is SYDVKM. V was cut by 2 bases and J by 3 bases, with 4 bases left in between. CDR3 nucleotides: TGTGCCAGCAGTTTAACTCCTAATGAAAAACTGTTTTTT. Translating it yields CASSLTPNEKLFF.

This clone was detected only a few times. The chain links TRBV28 to TRBJ2-7; TRBD1 is a possible D gene (6 bases). Trimming took off 6 bases at V and 0 bases at J, with 9 bases between the two ends. Germline V gene lookup returns CDR1 MDHEN and CDR2 SYDVKM. The CDR3 runs 13 residues. This CDR3 reads CASRRTASYEQYV. Written as DNA, the CDR3 is TGTGCCAGCAGGCGGACAGCCTCCTACGAGCAGTACGTC.

V gene TRBV4-2 combines with J gene TRBJ2-4; 9 nucleotides align to TRBD2. Germline CDR1 LGHNA, CDR2 YNFKEQ. Trimming at V came to 1 base and at J to 0 bases, leaving 7 bases not matched to a gene. The CDR3 spans 18 residues. The CDR3 region is CASSQALAGPLAKNIQYF. The CDR3, as DNA: TGTGCCAGCAGCCAAGCTCTAGCGGGGCCACTAGCCAAAAACATTCAGTACTTC.

This clone was seen a few times. V gene TRBV5-1 combines with J gene TRBJ1-2; a weak D match, TRBD1 (6 bases). Germline CDR1 reads SGHRS; CDR2 reads YFSETQ. The length of the CDR3 is 15 residues. V lost 2 bases, J lost 0 bases, and 11 bases lay in between. CDR3 residues: CASSFDPGANYGYTF. CDR3 coding DNA: TGCGCCAGCAGCTTTGACCCAGGGGCTAACTATGGCTACACCTTC.

V usage is TRBV11-3 and J usage is TRBJ1-2, with a weak D call TRBD1 (5 bases). The germline V and J ends were trimmed by 1 base and 4 bases, with 16 bases remaining between them. Germline assignment: CDR1 SGHNT and CDR2 YENEEA. The CDR3 has 16 residues. The CDR3 bases are TGTGCCAGCAGCTTAGCATTTGGTAGGGGCATCTATGGCTACACCTTC. Amino acids: CASSLAFGRGIYGYTF.

This clone was detected only a few times. The gene calls are TRBV10-1 and TRBJ2-3; D is uncertain. Per germline, CDR1 WNHNN and CDR2 SYGVQD (reference sequence). V was trimmed by 4 bases and J by 0 bases, leaving 8 bases between them. The CDR3 runs 14 residues. This CDR3 is CASSGETSTDTQYF. The CDR3 coding sequence is TGCGCCAGCAGTGGTGAGACTAGCACAGATACGCAGTATTTT.

This clone came up a few times. The chain employs TRBV10-3 and TRBJ1-2; D is unresolved. Trimming left V 1 base short and J 7 bases short, with 13 bases between. Germline loops: CDR1 ENHRY, CDR2 SYGVKD. CDR3 length: 14 amino acids. The CDR3 coding sequence is TGTGCCATCAGTGAGTGGCTCAATGAAAGTGGCTACACCTTC. This codes for CAISEWLNESGYTF.

The gene calls are TRBV19 and TRBJ2-3; D is perhaps TRBD1 (5 bases). The V and J ends lost 1 base and 4 bases respectively, with 12 bases between them. Germline CDR1 LNHDA, CDR2 SQIVND (reference sequence). The CDR3 consists of 15 residues. CDR3 amino acids: CASSIGAGLADTQYF. Here the CDR3 DNA reads TGTGCCAGTAGTATAGGGGCAGGGTTGGCAGATACGCAGTATTTT.

This clone showed up just a few times. CDR3 region: CASSQDEGNWGNTEAFF. CDR3 nucleotides: TGTGCCAGCAGCCAAGATGAGGGAAACTGGGGGAACACTGAAGCTTTCTTT. The V and J genes are TRBV4-2 and TRBJ1-1; D call uncertain. In germline, CDR1 is LGHNA, CDR2 YNFKEQ. V lost 0 bases and J lost 1, with 15 bases in between. This CDR3 has 17 amino acids.